These 30 T cell receptor beta chains were all obtained from the same sample, sequenced in a study of CD8+ T cells in alopecia areata. After isolation, RNA underwent reverse transcription to generate cDNA as the sequencing template. Method: immunoSEQ multiplex PCR; TCRdb's copy keeps in-frame clones and lacks some. In the table there are 13,000 to 15,000 clones, approximately 61% of which are singletons. Researchers gathered lesional scalp punch biopsies and peripheral blood from patients with alopecia areata. Sequencing was performed on skin, taken at week 0. The receptor set was obtained from a human donor with alopecia areata.

This clone was counted a single time. V usage is TRBV5-1 and J usage is TRBJ2-3, with D hard to call. The V and J ends lost 0 bases and 4 bases respectively, with 9 bases between them. CDR1 and CDR2 from the germline V gene are SGHRS and YFSETQ. The CDR3 sequence is 14 residues long. The CDR3 loop is CASSLAGRADTQYF. CDR3 DNA sequence: TGCGCCAGCAGCTTGGCCGGACGGGCAGATACGCAGTATTTT.

The DNA of the CDR3 is TGTGCCAGCAGCGACAGGGGTCTTGAGGAAGAGACCCAGTACTTC. Its protein product is CASSDRGLEEETQYF. This sequence joins TRBV6-6 and TRBJ2-5; 8 bases match TRBD1. The junction had 9 bases not matched to a gene; V was cut back by 6 bases and J by 3 bases. The germline CDR1 and CDR2 sequences are MNHNY and SVGAGI (reference sequence). This CDR3 has 15 residues.

The J gene is TRBJ2-7, the V gene TRBV7-2, with 9 nucleotides matching TRBD2. The ends lost 5 bases at V and 3 bases at J; junction bases unmatched: 8. The CDR3 extends over 15 amino acids. The germline CDR1 and CDR2 sequences are SGHTA and FQGNSA. The chain's CDR3 is CASSVRTSVNYEQYF. The DNA of the CDR3 is TGTGCCAGCAGCGTAAGGACTAGCGTCAACTACGAGCAGTACTTC.

J is TRBJ1-5 and V is TRBV2; D uncertain. Trimming left V 3 bases short and J 3 bases short, with 3 bases between. Germline V gene sequence: CDR1 SNHLY, CDR2 FYNNEI. The CDR3 has 12 amino acids. The CDR3 nucleotides read TGTGCCAGCAGTGAGGACAATCAGCCCCAGCATTTT. It codes for CASSEDNQPQHF.

The chain employs TRBV19 and TRBJ2-5; perhaps TRBD1 as D (6 bases). Trimming stripped 3 bases from V and 6 bases from J, with 14 bases between. CDR1 LNHDA and CDR2 SQIVND come from the germline V gene (reference sequence). This CDR3 spans 14 amino acids. CDR3 loop: CASSIRDTGKTQYF. Written as DNA, the CDR3 is TGTGCCAGTAGTATCCGGGACACGGGGAAGACCCAGTACTTC.

This chain joins TRBV7-9 and TRBJ2-3; no clear D gene. Per germline, CDR1 SEHNR and CDR2 FQNEAQ (reference sequence). The CDR3 has 14 residues. The V end was cut by 1 base, the J end by 2 bases, with 7 bases between. In DNA form, the CDR3 reads TGTGCCAGCAGCTTAGAGGGCAACACAGATACGCAGTATTTT. The encoded protein is CASSLEGNTDTQYF. The full variable domain, rest sourced from reference TRBV7-9 and TRBJ2-3, is DTGVSQNPRHKITKRGQNVTFRCDPISEHNRLYWYRQTLGQGPEFLTYFQNEAQLEKSRLLSDRFSAERPKGSFSTLEIQRTEQGDSAMYLCASSLEGNTDTQYFGPGTRLTVL.

The gene calls are TRBV7-9 and TRBJ1-2; TRBD1 aligns across 8 bases. The CDR3 consists of 13 residues. J was trimmed by 8 bases and V by 5 bases; bases with no gene match: 7. Germline V gene lookup returns CDR1 SEHNR and CDR2 FQNEAQ (reference sequence). The CDR3 DNA follows: TGTGCCAGCAGCCTCCCACAGGGGGTAGGCTACACCTTC. Amino acid sequence: CASSLPQGVGYTF.

This sequence joins TRBV5-6 and TRBJ2-5; no clear D. The end of the DNA is better explained by TRBJ2-7, so the J call may be wrong. Germline CDR1 SGHDT, CDR2 YYEEEE. This CDR3 has 14 amino acids. Here the CDR3 reads CASSLVGSGYEQYF. CDR3 nucleotides: TGTGCCAGCAGCTTGGTGGGGTCAGGCTACGAGCAGTACTTC.

The sample holds a few counts of this clone. The chain is built from TRBV7-2 and TRBJ2-5; TRBD2 matches 7 bases. This CDR3 spans 17 amino acids. Germline V gives CDR1 SGHTA, CDR2 FQGNSA. J gave up 4 bases and V 5 bases, and 16 bases lay outside the gene matches. The CDR3 loop is CASSIELGGRMGETQYF. In DNA, the CDR3 is TGTGCCAGCAGCATAGAGTTGGGGGGGAGAATGGGAGAGACCCAGTACTTC.

This sequence joins TRBV28 and TRBJ2-5, with 8 positions matching TRBD2. From germline, CDR1 is MDHEN and CDR2 SYDVKM. V lost 3 bases and J lost 4; bases outside the gene matches: 13. The CDR3 covers 17 residues. CDR3 bases: TGTGCCAGCAGTTTGGTCCTTGGTGTCGCGGGGGGAGAGACCCAGTACTTC. Amino acid sequence: CASSLVLGVAGGETQYF.

The chain combines TRBV10-3 with TRBJ1-6; no clear D gene. The CDR3 has 14 residues. V lost 7 bases and J 9 bases, leaving 16 bases between the germline ends. Germline V CDR1 and CDR2: ENHRY, SYGVKD. The chain's CDR3 is CAITAEGRLSPLHF. For the CDR3, the DNA is TGTGCCATCACCGCGGAGGGCCGCCTTTCACCCCTCCACTTT.

This clone was detected a few times. This rearrangement joins TRBV29-1 to TRBJ2-2; the D gene is possibly TRBD1 (6 bases). The CDR3 has 14 residues. Germline CDR1 and CDR2: SQVTM and ANQGSEA. Trimming pared 6 bases from V and 1 base from J, leaving 12 bases between. The CDR3 region has the DNA TGCAGCGTCCTCGAGACAGGGAACACCGGGGAGCTGTTTTTT. It encodes CSVLETGNTGELFF.

V and J are TRBV6-1 and TRBJ2-2; D not certain. V gave up 1 base and J gave up 7 bases, with 10 bases separating them. Germline CDR1 and CDR2: MNHNS and SASEGT. CDR3 length: 14 residues. The CDR3 DNA sequence: TGTGCCAGCAGTGAAGTCCCGCTCGACGGGGAGCTGTTTTTT. Its protein product is CASSEVPLDGELFF.

Relative to its sample, this clone is large. V usage is TRBV19 and J usage is TRBJ2-6; D is unresolved. Trimming cost V 0 bases and J 4 bases, with 13 bases left between them. This CDR3 comprises 17 residues. CDR1 LNHDA and CDR2 SQIVND come from the germline V gene (reference sequence). The CDR3 sequence is CASSIDRLREGANVLTF. Written as DNA, the CDR3 is TGTGCCAGTAGTATAGATCGTTTAAGGGAAGGGGCCAACGTCCTGACTTTC.

Written as DNA, the CDR3 is TGTGCCAGCAGCTGGATTTTGCGGGGTGTTAGCACAGATACGCAGTATTTT. This translates into CASSWILRGVSTDTQYF. This chain connects TRBV5-6 to TRBJ2-3; TRBD2 is a possible D gene (6 bases). The CDR3 covers 17 residues. CDR1 and CDR2 (germline): SGHDT, YYEEEE. V was shortened by 3 bases and J by 0 bases, with 17 bases between the two germline ends.

This clone turned up a few times. The rearrangement uses TRBV11-2 and TRBJ2-7; D is tentatively TRBD1 or TRBD2 (5 bases each). Trimming stripped 5 bases from V and 2 bases from J, with 13 bases between. CDR1 and CDR2 (germline): SGHAT, FQNNGV. The CDR3 is 14 amino acids. The CDR3 sequence: CASSPRQTTYEQYF. The CDR3 DNA is TGTGCCAGCAGCCCCAGACAGACTACCTACGAGCAGTACTTC.

This clone was observed a handful of times. CDR3 loop: CASSQVGQVWEQYF. The CDR3 nucleotides are TGCGCCAGCAGCCAAGTCGGACAGGTTTGGGAGCAGTACTTC. The chain joins TRBV4-1 to TRBJ2-7, with 7 bases lining up with TRBD1. The CDR3 loop spans 14 amino acids. Germline V gene lookup returns CDR1 MGHRA and CDR2 YSYEKL. V gave up 1 base and J gave up 7 bases; unmatched junction bases: 7.

The rearrangement joins TRBV4-1 to TRBJ2-5; 10 nucleotides match TRBD2. CDR3 length: 16 amino acids. Per the germline V gene, CDR1 is MGHRA and CDR2 is YSYEKL. V shed 6 bases, J shed 4 bases, and the junction held 11 bases outside the gene matches. CDR3 in DNA: TGCGCCAGCAGTCCCGGTGGGCTAGCGGGGGTAGAGACCCAGTACTTC. It codes for CASSPGGLAGVETQYF.

The CDR3 is CASTSTGYGYTF. The DNA for the CDR3 is TGTGCCAGCACTTCCACAGGGTACGGCTACACCTTC. The rearrangement links TRBV28 to TRBJ1-2; weak D call: TRBD1 (6 bases). This CDR3 has 12 amino acids. In germline, CDR1 is MDHEN, CDR2 SYDVKM. Between the trimmed V and J ends, which lost 7 bases and 8 bases, there was a span of 14 bases.

V gene TRBV27 combines with J gene TRBJ1-1; D ambiguous. V lost 0 bases to trimming and J lost 3 bases, with 5 bases between them. From germline, CDR1 is MNHEY and CDR2 SMNVEV (reference sequence). CDR3 length: 13 amino acids. In nucleotides, the CDR3 is TGTGCCAGCAGTTTATCCATGTACACTGAAGCTTTCTTT. This sequence encodes CASSLSMYTEAFF.

The rearrangement joins TRBV16 to TRBJ1-5; D is uncertain. V was trimmed by 6 bases and J by 8 bases, leaving 17 bases between them. This CDR3 has 14 residues. The V gene's germline CDR1 is KGHSY and CDR2 FQNENV. The CDR3 loop is CASSTYLIDEPQHF. In DNA form, the CDR3 reads TGTGCCAGCAGTACTTATTTGATAGATGAGCCCCAGCATTTT.

V gene TRBV15 combines with J gene TRBJ2-2; D uncertain. Germline V gives CDR1 LNHNV, CDR2 YYDKDF (reference sequence). Trimming took off 0 bases at V and 2 bases at J, with 22 bases between the two ends. The CDR3 totals 20 residues. The CDR3 protein is CATSRDLTPTGLVNTGELFF. The CDR3 coding sequence is TGTGCCACCAGCAGAGATCTAACCCCGACTGGCCTAGTAAACACCGGGGAGCTGTTTTTT. The full variable domain, its missing parts supplied by reference TRBV15 and TRBJ2-2, is DAMVIQNPRYQVTQFGKPVTLSCSQTLNHNVMYWYQQKSSQAPKLLFHYYDKDFNNEADTPDNFQSRRPNTSFCFLDIRSPGLGDTAMYLCATSRDLTPTGLVNTGELFFGEGSRLTVL.

The chain is built from TRBV10-3 and TRBJ2-3; a possible D gene is TRBD1 (6 bases). The CDR3 totals 15 residues. Per the germline V gene, CDR1 is ENHRY and CDR2 is SYGVKD. With 7 bases removed from V and 0 bases from J, the gap between germline ends came to 14 bases. The CDR3 nucleotides read TGTGCCATCAAGTCAGGGACAACTAGCACAGATACGCAGTATTTT. It codes for CAIKSGTTSTDTQYF.

The genes are TRBV11-2 and TRBJ2-7; the D gene is possibly TRBD1 (5 bases). The CDR3 is 16 amino acids. Germline CDR1 SGHAT, CDR2 FQNNGV. Trimming took 2 bases from V and 0 from J, leaving 14 bases between them. The CDR3 region has the DNA TGTGCCAGCAGCTTATTTTCAGGGAAGAGCTCCTACGAGCAGTACTTC. Protein product: CASSLFSGKSSYEQYF. Full variable domain (rest looked up from reference TRBV11-2 and TRBJ2-7): EAGVAQSPRYKIIEKRQSVAFWCNPISGHATLYWYQQILGQGPKLLIQFQNNGVVDDSQLPKDRFSAERLKGVDSTLKIQPAKLEDSAVYLCASSLFSGKSSYEQYFGPGTRLTVT.

The chain carries TRBV5-4 and TRBJ2-2; TRBD1 matches at 9 bases. The CDR3 has 16 amino acids. The V gene's germline CDR1 is SGHNT and CDR2 YYREEE (reference sequence). V lost 3 bases, J lost 0 bases, and 3 bases stayed unmatched. As DNA, the CDR3 is TGTGCCAGCAGCTGGGGGACAGGGCCGAACACCGGGGAGCTGTTTTTT. Translation: CASSWGTGPNTGELFF. The whole variable domain, filled in from reference TRBV5-4 and TRBJ2-2, reads ETGVTQSPTHLIKTRGQQVTLRCSSQSGHNTVSWYQQALGQGPQFIFQYYREEENGRGNFPPRFSGLQFPNYSSELNVNALELDDSALYLCASSWGTGPNTGELFFGEGSRLTVL.

This clone was detected only a few times. CDR3 amino acids: CASRDSPYEQYF. CDR3 DNA sequence: TGTGCCAGCCGGGACAGCCCCTACGAGCAGTACTTC. The V and J genes are TRBV6-1 and TRBJ2-7; 7 positions match TRBD1. CDR1 is MNHNS, CDR2 SASEGT, per germline. This CDR3 has 12 amino acids. The V segment lost 8 bases and the J segment 2 bases; nucleotides outside the gene matches: 3.

This clone was recorded once. The chain joins TRBV7-2 to TRBJ2-2; no firm D call. CDR1 and CDR2 (germline): SGHTA, FQGNSA. The V and J ends lost 2 bases and 2 bases respectively, with 12 bases between them. The CDR3 sequence is 16 residues long. In DNA, the CDR3 is TGTGCCAGCAGCTTAAGTTTGTCAAGAAACACCGGGGAGCTGTTTTTT. This translates into CASSLSLSRNTGELFF.

This clone was observed a handful of times. CDR3 nucleotides: TGTGCCAGCAGCTTAGCGCATCCTAGCGGGGGGGCCTTTTCTTTGACAGATACGCAGTATTTT. It yields the protein CASSLAHPSGGAFSLTDTQYF. The genes are TRBV7-6 and TRBJ2-3; 12 bases line up with TRBD2. V was pared by 0 bases and J by 3 bases, with 16 bases of the junction left unmatched. Germline V gene data show CDR1 as SGHVS and CDR2 as FNYEAQ. This CDR3 contains 21 residues.

In this sample, this clone turned up once. The V gene is TRBV5-4, the J gene TRBJ1-6, with D perhaps matching TRBD1 (5 bases). V lost 3 bases and J lost 14, with 12 bases in between. The CDR3 runs to 12 residues. The germline V gene has CDR1 SGHNT and CDR2 YYREEE (reference sequence). This CDR3 reads CASSWDHGALHF. Here the CDR3 DNA reads TGTGCCAGCAGCTGGGACCATGGGGCCCTCCACTTT.

J is TRBJ2-7 and V is TRBV28; 13 bases are a match to TRBD2. This CDR3 region has 16 residues. CDR1 is MDHEN, CDR2 SYDVKM, per germline. Unmatched junction bases numbered 9, after V lost 6 bases and J lost 4 bases. The CDR3 region has the DNA TGTGCCAGCAGCCCCACCGGACTAGCGGGGGCGTACGAGCAGTACTTC. Translation gives CASSPTGLAGAYEQYF.